The 7 T cell receptor beta chains reported below all come from one sample, sequenced in a study of CD8 T cells in ankylosing spondylitis. These receptors' antigens are unknown. General study findings and limits: Several highly homologous variants made up a TCR beta motif that seemed to typify ankylosing spondylitis blood.

TCRdb recomputed calls from the 5' RACE reads with MiXCR, one row per CDR3 protein. The sample has around 450,000 distinct CDR3 sequences, 25% to 30% seen once. Sequencing was carried out using blood, either unsorted or a sorted T cell fraction (not recorded which). The source of these receptors is a male donor with ankylosing spondylitis.

Only a few counts were recorded for this clonotype. The CDR3 is CASSQLSGNTGELFF. For the CDR3, the DNA is TGTGCCAGCAGCCAACTCAGCGGGAACACCGGGGAGCTGTTTTTT. The V and J genes are TRBV3-1 and TRBJ2-2; a weak D match, TRBD2 (5 bases). V dropped 2 bases and J dropped 1 base, with 8 bases sitting between them. Germline CDR1 is LGHDT and CDR2 is YNNKEL (reference sequence). This CDR3 has 15 residues.

The chain carries TRBV29-1 and TRBJ2-1; D might be TRBD1 or TRBD2, each matching 5 bases. The CDR3 runs 16 residues. The V gene's germline CDR1 is SQVTM and CDR2 ANQGSEA. V lost 3 bases and J lost 0, with 15 bases in between. CDR3 amino acids: CSVDDSGLSSYNEQFF. In DNA form, the CDR3 reads TGCAGCGTTGATGACAGCGGATTGAGCTCCTACAATGAGCAGTTCTTC.

This clonotype turned up a few times. This rearrangement joins TRBV25-1 to TRBJ2-5, with a weak D call TRBD2 (6 bases). CDR1 and CDR2 (germline): MGHDK, SYGVNS. The CDR3 runs 14 residues. V was pared by 8 bases and J by 2 bases, with 15 bases between. The CDR3 reads CASRGWAEQETQYF. CDR3 nucleotide sequence: TGTGCCAGCCGGGGGTGGGCGGAACAAGAGACCCAGTACTTC.

In its sample, this clonotype was seen a few times. This chain uses TRBV5-1 with TRBJ2-2, with 9 bases aligning to TRBD2. The CDR3 has 15 amino acids. Trimming at V came to 3 bases and at J to 3 bases, leaving 3 bases not matched to a gene. Germline CDR1 is SGHRS and CDR2 is YFSETQ. The CDR3, as DNA: TGCGCCAGCAGCTCCAGACTAGCGGACACCGGGGAGCTGTTTTTT. Amino acid sequence: CASSSRLADTGELFF.

The rearrangement uses TRBV6-1 and TRBJ2-7; D ambiguous. This CDR3 is 12 amino acids long. Germline values: CDR1 MNHNS, CDR2 SASEGT. Trimming left V 7 bases short and J 7 bases short, with 14 bases between. In DNA form, the CDR3 reads TGTGCCAGCACAGGCCGCTTCGCTGAGCAGTACGTC. It yields the protein CASTGRFAEQYV.

This clonotype was seen a few times. This sequence joins TRBV14 and TRBJ2-7, with 8 bases fitting TRBD2. This CDR3 spans 14 amino acids. Germline CDR1 SGHDN, CDR2 FVKESK. The junction had 7 bases not matched to a gene; V was cut back by 7 bases and J by 2 bases. The CDR3 DNA follows: TGTGCCAGCACCCCAGCGGGAGCCCCCTACGAGCAGTACTTC. Residues: CASTPAGAPYEQYF.

This clonotype was seen a few times. The V and J genes are TRBV29-1 and TRBJ1-1; TRBD1 might be the D (5 bases). Germline V CDR1 and CDR2: SQVTM, ANQGSEA. The CDR3 has 13 residues. Trimming cost V 7 bases and J 1 base, with 13 bases left between them. The CDR3 nucleotides are TGCAGCGCCTCAACTCAGGGGAACACTGAAGCTTTCTTT. Translation gives CSASTQGNTEAFF.